This entry is about one T cell receptor (beta chain). Its antigen is unknown. The germline CDR1 and CDR2 sequences are KGHSH and LQKENI. This CDR3 comprises 13 residues. Deletions cut 0 bases from V and 5 bases from J, with 7 bases between. The sample comes from a study of neurological immune-mediated disorders. The study's findings and limits: CDR3 amino acid sequences found in expanded clones were never shared across subjects, suggesting private repertoires in all groups.

Time point reported: longitudinal time-point 3. TCRdb re-derived calls from the 5' RACE reads in MiXCR, one entry per CDR3 protein. The data contain some 43,000 distinct CDR3 sequences, 12% of them singletons. The TCR originated in a male donor with HTLV-1-associated myelopathy (HAM/TSP). The J gene is TRBJ1-2, the V gene TRBV18; D gene uncertain. The specimen was PBMCs. CDR3 DNA: TGTGCCAGCTCACCACCGTACGGATATGGCTACACCTTC. Translated, it gives CASSPPYGYGYTF. Looking up the rest from reference TRBV18 and TRBJ1-2 gives the full variable domain: NAGVMQNPRHLVRRRGQEARLRCSPMKGHSHVYWYRQLPEEGLKFMVYLQKENIIDESGMPKERFSAEFPKEGPSILRIQQVVRGDSAAYFCASSPPYGYGYTFGSGTRLTVV.